Listed here is a single T cell receptor beta chain. No antigen is known for it. This record comes from a study of T cell responses to AZD1222 COVID-19 vaccine. Overall study results and limits: White British ancestry dominated among donors, who included more females, and clonal diversity was possibly underestimated. Close to half of all spike-specific TCRs reportedly target regions of the variants that are unmutated. Spike as a whole was targeted by vaccine-associated CD4 TCRs, dominant at 160-218 and 743-854.

J was trimmed by 2 bases and V by 6 bases; bases with no gene match: 13. The length of the CDR3 is 17 residues. Germline V gene sequence: CDR1 SQVTM, CDR2 ANQGSEA. Only in-frame clones appear in the TCRdb table, and some are missing; sequencing was by immunoSEQ multiplex PCR. The top ten hold 4.4% of the sample, which has approximately 120,000 clones, roughly 90% seen once. This chain connects TRBV29-1 to TRBJ2-1; 10 bases agree with TRBD2. This clonotype originated in an adult in good health. The source was peripheral blood, collected on day 0 of AZD1222 vaccination. CDR3 residues: CSVGKAGGPITYNEQFF. The CDR3, as DNA: TGCAGCGTCGGAAAAGCGGGAGGGCCGATAACCTACAATGAGCAGTTCTTC.